This passage covers 15 T cell receptor beta chains from one sample sequenced in a study of blood T cell repertoires in COVID-19. The table came from immunoSEQ multiplex PCR; TCRdb's copy has only in-frame clones and leaves some out. The sample records roughly 73,000 clones, about 80% being singletons. The sequenced material came from peripheral blood. The receptors originated from a human donor in a cohort sampled during active COVID-19.

This chain uses TRBV30 with TRBJ2-7, with 9 bases identical to TRBD2. Trimming removed 2 bases from V and 0 bases from J; junction bases left unmatched: 5. This CDR3 is built from 15 residues. Germline-derived CDR1 and CDR2 are GTSNPN and SVGIG (reference sequence). This CDR3 reads CAWSSSGMGSYEQYF. CDR3 sequence (DNA): TGTGCCTGGAGTTCTAGCGGGATGGGCTCCTACGAGCAGTACTTC.

This chain connects TRBV11-2 to TRBJ2-7, with D tentatively TRBD1 (5 bases). V was shortened by 5 bases and J by 1 base, with 15 bases between the two germline ends. This CDR3 contains 15 residues. CDR1 is SGHAT and CDR2 is FQNNGV in the germline V gene. The CDR3 DNA is TGTGCCAGCAGCCCCCGTGGGGCGCTATCCTACGAGCAGTACTTC. The encoded protein is CASSPRGALSYEQYF.

The chain is built from TRBV5-1 and TRBJ2-7, with 7 bases aligning to TRBD2. CDR3 length: 13 residues. The V gene's germline CDR1 is SGHRS and CDR2 YFSETQ. The V segment lost 3 bases and the J segment 6 bases; nucleotides outside the gene matches: 6. The DNA for the CDR3 is TGCGCCAGCAGCTCCCCTGGCGGGGGCGAGCAGTACTTC. This gives the protein CASSSPGGGEQYF.

The rearrangement joins TRBV7-2 to TRBJ2-3; 10 nucleotides match TRBD1. Germline V gene data show CDR1 as SGHTA and CDR2 as FQGNSA. The ends lost 4 bases at V and 1 base at J; junction bases unmatched: 8. This CDR3 contains 17 residues. The chain's CDR3 is CASSWRTGTGGTDTQYF. CDR3 nucleotide sequence: TGTGCCAGCAGCTGGCGAACCGGGACAGGGGGCACAGATACGCAGTATTTT.

The chain has TRBV6-2 or TRBV6-3 and TRBJ2-1; 9 bases agree with TRBD2. CDR3 size: 14 residues. CDR1 MNHEY and CDR2 SVGEGT come from the germline V gene. J was trimmed by 7 bases and V by 2 bases; bases with no gene match: 3. CDR3 in amino acids: CASSYRLAGNEQFF. The CDR3 DNA follows: TGTGCCAGCAGTTACAGGCTAGCGGGGAATGAGCAGTTCTTC.

This clone was seen a single time. This chain links TRBV5-6 with TRBJ2-7, with TRBD2 identical over 12 bases. CDR1 SGHDT and CDR2 YYEEEE come from the germline V gene. With 4 bases clipped from V and 5 bases from J, the junction kept 7 bases outside the gene matches. The CDR3 loop spans 15 amino acids. The DNA for the CDR3 is TGTGCCAGCAGCAGGAGACTAGCGGGAGAGAACGAGCAGTACTTC. It yields the protein CASSRRLAGENEQYF.

J is TRBJ1-6 and V is TRBV6-5, with D uncertain. V gave up 6 bases and J gave up 5 bases, with 14 bases separating them. CDR1 MNHEY and CDR2 SVGAGI come from the germline V gene. The CDR3 has 15 amino acids. The CDR3 region is CASSRSQVDNSPLHF. DNA for the CDR3: TGTGCCAGCAGCCGATCCCAGGTTGATAATTCACCCCTCCACTTT.

The chain couples TRBV6-5 to TRBJ1-4; 9 bases map to TRBD1. The CDR3 contains 16 residues. Germline V CDR1 and CDR2: MNHEY, SVGAGI. V trimming: 6 bases; J trimming: 2 bases; junction bases outside the gene matches: 7. The CDR3 loop is CASRYTGGATNEKLFF. The CDR3 DNA reads as TGTGCCAGCAGGTACACAGGGGGCGCGACTAATGAAAAACTGTTTTTT.

J is TRBJ2-7 and V is TRBV30; 9 nucleotides align to TRBD1. The CDR3 runs to 15 residues. Trimming cost V 4 bases and J 3 bases; bases outside gene matches: 10. Germline values: CDR1 GTSNPN, CDR2 SVGIG (reference sequence). CDR3 residues: CAWNFGDREHYEQYF. DNA for the CDR3: TGTGCCTGGAATTTCGGGGACAGGGAGCACTACGAGCAGTACTTC. Full variable domain (rest looked up from reference TRBV30 and TRBJ2-7): SQTIHQWPATLVQPVGSPLSLECTVEGTSNPNLYWYRQAAGRGLQLLFYSVGIGQISSEVPQNLSASRPQDRQFILSSKKLLLSDSGFYLCAWNFGDREHYEQYFGPGTRLTVT.

The genes are TRBV10-3 and TRBJ2-3; 9 bases agree with TRBD1. Trimming cost V 4 bases and J 5 bases; bases outside gene matches: 4. Germline V lookup: CDR1 ENHRY, CDR2 SYGVKD. The CDR3 covers 14 residues. The CDR3 nucleotides read TGTGCCATCAGTGCTCGGGACAGGGAAGATACGCAGTATTTT. As protein: CAISARDREDTQYF.

The sample holds a few counts of this clone. This sequence joins TRBV6-5 and TRBJ2-7; 11 bases align to TRBD2. The germline gives CDR1 MNHEY, CDR2 SVGAGI. CDR3 length: 15 residues. The ends lost 2 bases at V and 5 bases at J; junction bases unmatched: 5. This chain's CDR3 is CASSYAASGRNEQYF. Written as DNA, the CDR3 is TGTGCCAGCAGTTACGCGGCTAGCGGGAGGAACGAGCAGTACTTC.

This clone was counted a single time. The rearrangement links TRBV2 to TRBJ2-6; tentative D call: TRBD2 (6 bases). Trimming removed 7 bases at V and 0 bases at J, with 16 bases between. CDR3 length: 17 residues. Germline V lookup: CDR1 SNHLY, CDR2 FYNNEI. The CDR3 spells CASTPGLLSSGANVLTF. The CDR3 DNA reads as TGTGCCAGCACCCCGGGACTTTTAAGCTCTGGGGCCAACGTCCTGACTTTC.

This rearrangement joins TRBV19 to TRBJ2-3; maybe TRBD2 (5 bases). CDR1 LNHDA and CDR2 SQIVND come from the germline V gene (reference sequence). The CDR3 totals 11 residues. V lost 8 bases and J lost 5, with 8 bases in between. DNA of the CDR3: TGTGCCAGTGCAGAGGGAGATACGCAGTATTTT. Translation: CASAEGDTQYF.

This chain links TRBV7-2 with TRBJ2-6; the D is unclear. The germline V gene has CDR1 SGHTA and CDR2 FQGNSA. V was shortened by 3 bases and J by 0 bases, with 6 bases between the two germline ends. The CDR3 loop spans 15 amino acids. CDR3 protein: CASSFYLSGANVLTF. The CDR3 nucleotides are TGTGCCAGCAGCTTCTATCTCTCTGGGGCCAACGTCCTGACTTTC.

This chain links TRBV5-1 with TRBJ2-5, with 9 bases that match TRBD2. V lost 0 bases, J lost 1 base, and 4 bases stayed unmatched. Germline-derived CDR1 and CDR2 are SGHRS and YFSETQ. The CDR3 sequence is 16 residues long. For the CDR3, the DNA is TGCGCCAGCAGCTTGGTGGGGACTAGCAGCCAAGAGACCCAGTACTTC. Its protein product is CASSLVGTSSQETQYF.